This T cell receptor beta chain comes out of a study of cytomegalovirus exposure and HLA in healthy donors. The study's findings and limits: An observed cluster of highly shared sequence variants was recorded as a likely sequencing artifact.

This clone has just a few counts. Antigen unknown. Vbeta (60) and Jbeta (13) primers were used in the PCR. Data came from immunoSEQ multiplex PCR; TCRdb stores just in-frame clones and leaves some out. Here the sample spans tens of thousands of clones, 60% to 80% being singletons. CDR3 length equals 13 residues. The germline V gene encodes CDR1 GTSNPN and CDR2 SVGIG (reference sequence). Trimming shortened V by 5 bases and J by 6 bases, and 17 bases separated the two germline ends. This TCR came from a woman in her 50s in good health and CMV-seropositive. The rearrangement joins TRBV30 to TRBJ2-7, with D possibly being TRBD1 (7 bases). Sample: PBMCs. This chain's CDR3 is CAWGDGRGVEQYF. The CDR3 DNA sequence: TGTGCCTGGGGCGACGGCAGGGGGGTCGAGCAGTACTTC. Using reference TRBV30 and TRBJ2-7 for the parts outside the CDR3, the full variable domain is SQTIHQWPATLVQPVGSPLSLECTVEGTSNPNLYWYRQAAGRGLQLLFYSVGIGQISSEVPQNLSASRPQDRQFILSSKKLLLSDSGFYLCAWGDGRGVEQYFGPGTRLTVT.